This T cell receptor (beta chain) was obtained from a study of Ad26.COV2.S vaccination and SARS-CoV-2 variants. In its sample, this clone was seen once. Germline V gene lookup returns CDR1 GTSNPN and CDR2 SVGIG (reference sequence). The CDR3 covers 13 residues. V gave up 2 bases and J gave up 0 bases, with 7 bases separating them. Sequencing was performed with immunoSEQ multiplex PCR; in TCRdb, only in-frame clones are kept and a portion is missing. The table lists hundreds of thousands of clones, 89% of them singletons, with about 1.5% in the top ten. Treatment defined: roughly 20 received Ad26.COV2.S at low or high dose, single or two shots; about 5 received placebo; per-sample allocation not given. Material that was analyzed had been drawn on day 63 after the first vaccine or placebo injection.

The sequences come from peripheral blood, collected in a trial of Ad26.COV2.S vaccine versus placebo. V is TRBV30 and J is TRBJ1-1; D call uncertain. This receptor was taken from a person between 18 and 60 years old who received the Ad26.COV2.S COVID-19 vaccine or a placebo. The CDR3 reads CAWSSLMNTEAFF. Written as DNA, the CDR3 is TGTGCCTGGAGTTCTCTCATGAACACTGAAGCTTTCTTT.